The sequence of this TCR beta chain was determined in a study of blood T cell repertoires in COVID-19. As for the study in general: Some COVID-19 samples were acute and others convalescent; all came from the United States, Italy and Spain. T cells, B-cell-depleted T cells, or PBMCs provided the cDNA or gDNA that served as material.

Between the trimmed V and J ends, which lost 0 bases and 2 bases, there was a span of 10 bases. CDR3 length: 15 residues. In germline, CDR1 is MGHRA, CDR2 YSYEKL. Per the study methods: Amplification of reference gene primers provided the estimated nucleated cell counts. The table came from immunoSEQ multiplex PCR; TCRdb's copy has only in-frame clones and leaves some out. V, J and clone size reflect that table, while D and trimming were determined from the DNA. The sample records 250,000 to 350,000 clones, about 87% being singletons. V gene TRBV4-1 combines with J gene TRBJ1-2; TRBD1 might be the D (5 bases). The sequence was obtained from a woman aged 30 to 39 who had recovered from COVID-19. The sequencing sample was made of peripheral blood. The CDR3 nucleotides are TGCGCCAGCAGCCAAGATAGTTCAGGGAACTATGGCTACACCTTC. Amino acid sequence: CASSQDSSGNYGYTF.